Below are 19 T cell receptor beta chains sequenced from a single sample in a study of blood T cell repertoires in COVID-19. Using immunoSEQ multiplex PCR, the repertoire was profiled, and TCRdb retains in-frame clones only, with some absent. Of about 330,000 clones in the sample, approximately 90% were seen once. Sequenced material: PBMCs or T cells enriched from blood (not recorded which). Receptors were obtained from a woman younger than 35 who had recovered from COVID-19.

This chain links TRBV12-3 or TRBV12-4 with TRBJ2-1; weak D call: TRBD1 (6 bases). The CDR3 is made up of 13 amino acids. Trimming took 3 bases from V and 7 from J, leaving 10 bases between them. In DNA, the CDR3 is TGTGCCAGCAGTTTGGTGGGACATAATGAGCAGTTCTTC. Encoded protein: CASSLVGHNEQFF.

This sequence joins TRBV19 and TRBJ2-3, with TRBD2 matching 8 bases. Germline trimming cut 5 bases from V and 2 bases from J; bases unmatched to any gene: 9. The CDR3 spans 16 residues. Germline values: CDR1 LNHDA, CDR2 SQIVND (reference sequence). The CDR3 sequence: CASSPREAGVTDTQYF. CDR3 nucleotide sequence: TGTGCCAGTAGTCCCCGTGAAGCGGGGGTCACAGATACGCAGTATTTT.

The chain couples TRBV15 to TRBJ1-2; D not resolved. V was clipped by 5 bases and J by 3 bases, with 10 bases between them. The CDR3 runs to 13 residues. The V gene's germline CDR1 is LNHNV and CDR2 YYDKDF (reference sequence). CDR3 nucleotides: TGTGCCACCAGCGAAGACACAGACTATGGCTACACCTTC. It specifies CATSEDTDYGYTF.

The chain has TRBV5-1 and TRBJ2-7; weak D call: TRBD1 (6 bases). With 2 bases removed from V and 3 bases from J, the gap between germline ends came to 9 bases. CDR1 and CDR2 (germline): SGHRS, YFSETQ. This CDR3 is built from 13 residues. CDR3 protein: CASSFTGSYEQYF. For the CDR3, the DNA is TGCGCCAGCAGCTTCACAGGGAGCTACGAGCAGTACTTC.

CDR3 region: CASSFFVDGASDALGELFF. CDR3 DNA: TGTGCCAGCAGTTTTTTTGTTGATGGGGCTAGCGACGCCCTCGGGGAGCTGTTTTTT. V is TRBV28 and J is TRBJ2-2; perhaps TRBD2 as D (6 bases). V shed 3 bases and J shed 7 bases, with 27 bases lying between them. The CDR3 runs 19 residues. The germline V gene has CDR1 MDHEN and CDR2 SYDVKM.

The CDR3 loop reads CASSFRTSGSTGANVLTF. CDR3 bases: TGTGCCAGCAGTTTCCGGACTAGCGGGAGTACTGGGGCCAACGTCCTGACTTTC. The chain employs TRBV27 and TRBJ2-6, with 13 bases identical to TRBD2. Germline CDR1 reads MNHEY; CDR2 reads SMNVEV (reference sequence). The CDR3 has 18 amino acids. J lost 2 bases, V lost 3 bases, and 4 bases had no gene match.

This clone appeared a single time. The CDR3 loop reads CASSLTGYEQYF. DNA for the CDR3: TGTGCCAGCAGCTTGACGGGCTACGAGCAGTACTTC. This sequence joins TRBV6-5 and TRBJ2-7; unclear D gene. This CDR3 is built from 12 residues. Deletions cut 6 bases from V and 3 bases from J, with 9 bases between. Germline CDR1 reads MNHEY; CDR2 reads SVGAGI.

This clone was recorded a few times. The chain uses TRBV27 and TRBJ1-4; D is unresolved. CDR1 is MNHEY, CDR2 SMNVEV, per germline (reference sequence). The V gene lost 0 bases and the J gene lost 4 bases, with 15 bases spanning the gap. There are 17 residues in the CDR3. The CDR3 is CASSLSPARKLNEKLFF. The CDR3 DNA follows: TGTGCCAGCAGTTTATCCCCCGCCAGGAAACTTAATGAAAAACTGTTTTTT.

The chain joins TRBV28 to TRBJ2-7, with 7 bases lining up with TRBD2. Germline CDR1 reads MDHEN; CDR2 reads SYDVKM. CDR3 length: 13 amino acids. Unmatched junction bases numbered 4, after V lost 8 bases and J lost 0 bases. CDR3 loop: CASVAGTSYEQYF. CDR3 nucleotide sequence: TGTGCCAGCGTAGCGGGTACCTCCTACGAGCAGTACTTC.

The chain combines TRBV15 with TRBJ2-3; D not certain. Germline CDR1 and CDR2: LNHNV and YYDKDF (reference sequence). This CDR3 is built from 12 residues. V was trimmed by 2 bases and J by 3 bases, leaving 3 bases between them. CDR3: CATSRTTDTQYF. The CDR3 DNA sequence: TGTGCCACCAGCAGAACAACAGATACGCAGTATTTT. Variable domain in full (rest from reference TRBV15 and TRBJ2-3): DAMVIQNPRYQVTQFGKPVTLSCSQTLNHNVMYWYQQKSSQAPKLLFHYYDKDFNNEADTPDNFQSRRPNTSFCFLDIRSPGLGDTAMYLCATSRTTDTQYFGPGTRLTVL.

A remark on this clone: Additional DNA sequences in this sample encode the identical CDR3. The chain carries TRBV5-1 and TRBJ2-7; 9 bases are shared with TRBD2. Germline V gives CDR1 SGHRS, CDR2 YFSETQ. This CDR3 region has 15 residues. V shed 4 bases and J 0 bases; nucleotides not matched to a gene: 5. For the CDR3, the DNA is TGCGCCAGCAGCCTATTAGCGGGGGACTCCTACGAGCAGTACTTC. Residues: CASSLLAGDSYEQYF.

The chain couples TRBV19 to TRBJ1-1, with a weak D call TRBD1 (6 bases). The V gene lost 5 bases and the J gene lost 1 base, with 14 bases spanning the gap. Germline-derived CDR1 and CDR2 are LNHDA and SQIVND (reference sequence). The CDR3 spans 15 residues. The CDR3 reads CASSLQGSGNTEAFF. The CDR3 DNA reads TGTGCCAGTAGTTTACAGGGTTCGGGGAACACTGAAGCTTTCTTT.

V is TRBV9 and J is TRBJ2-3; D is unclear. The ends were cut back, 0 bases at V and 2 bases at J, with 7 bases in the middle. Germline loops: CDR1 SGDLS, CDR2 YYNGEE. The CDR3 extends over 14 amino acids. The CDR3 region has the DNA TGTGCCAGCAGCGTAGCCCATTTCACAGATACGCAGTATTTT. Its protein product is CASSVAHFTDTQYF. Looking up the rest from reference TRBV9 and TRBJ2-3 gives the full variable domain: DSGVTQTPKHLITATGQRVTLRCSPRSGDLSVYWYQQSLDQGLQFLIQYYNGEERAKGNILERFSAQQFPDLHSELNLSSLELGDSALYFCASSVAHFTDTQYFGPGTRLTVL.

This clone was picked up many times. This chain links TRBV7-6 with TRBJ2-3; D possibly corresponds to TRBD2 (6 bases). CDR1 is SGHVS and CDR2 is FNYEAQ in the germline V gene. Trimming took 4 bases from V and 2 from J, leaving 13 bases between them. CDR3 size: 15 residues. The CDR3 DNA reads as TGTGCCAGCAGCTCTCCGGGACTGGCCACAGATACGCAGTATTTT. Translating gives CASSSPGLATDTQYF.

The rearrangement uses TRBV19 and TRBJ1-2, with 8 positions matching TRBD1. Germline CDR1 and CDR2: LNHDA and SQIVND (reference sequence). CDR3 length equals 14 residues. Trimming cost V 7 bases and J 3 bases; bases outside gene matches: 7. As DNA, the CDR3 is TGTGCCAGTAACGACAGGGGTAACGACTATGGCTACACCTTC. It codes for CASNDRGNDYGYTF.

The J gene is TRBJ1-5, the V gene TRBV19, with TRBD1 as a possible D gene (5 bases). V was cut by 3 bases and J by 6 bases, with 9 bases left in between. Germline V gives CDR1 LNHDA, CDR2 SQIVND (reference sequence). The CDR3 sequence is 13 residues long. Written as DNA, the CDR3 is TGTGCCAGTAGTATTGTGGGGGGTCAGCCCCAGCATTTT. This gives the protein CASSIVGGQPQHF.

CDR3 loop: CASSEQGAGYGYTF. CDR3 bases: TGTGCCAGCAGTGAACAGGGGGCAGGCTATGGCTACACCTTC. J is TRBJ1-2 and V is TRBV6-1, with TRBD1 matching 8 bases. There are 14 residues in the CDR3. Germline V gene sequence: CDR1 MNHNS, CDR2 SASEGT. The trim removed 2 bases at V and 4 bases at J, leaving 3 bases unmatched.

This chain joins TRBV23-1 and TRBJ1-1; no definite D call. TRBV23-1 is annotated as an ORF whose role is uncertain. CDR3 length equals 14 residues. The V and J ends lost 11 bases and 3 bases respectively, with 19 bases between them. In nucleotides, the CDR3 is TGCGCCCTCAAGAAAGCACGAGGGTACACTGAAGCTTTCTTT. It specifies CALKKARGYTEAFF.

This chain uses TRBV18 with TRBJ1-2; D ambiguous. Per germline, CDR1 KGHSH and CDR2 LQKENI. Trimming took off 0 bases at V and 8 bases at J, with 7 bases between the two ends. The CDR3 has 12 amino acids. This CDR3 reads CASSPPTGGYTF. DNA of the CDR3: TGTGCCAGCTCACCACCTACGGGGGGCTACACCTTC.